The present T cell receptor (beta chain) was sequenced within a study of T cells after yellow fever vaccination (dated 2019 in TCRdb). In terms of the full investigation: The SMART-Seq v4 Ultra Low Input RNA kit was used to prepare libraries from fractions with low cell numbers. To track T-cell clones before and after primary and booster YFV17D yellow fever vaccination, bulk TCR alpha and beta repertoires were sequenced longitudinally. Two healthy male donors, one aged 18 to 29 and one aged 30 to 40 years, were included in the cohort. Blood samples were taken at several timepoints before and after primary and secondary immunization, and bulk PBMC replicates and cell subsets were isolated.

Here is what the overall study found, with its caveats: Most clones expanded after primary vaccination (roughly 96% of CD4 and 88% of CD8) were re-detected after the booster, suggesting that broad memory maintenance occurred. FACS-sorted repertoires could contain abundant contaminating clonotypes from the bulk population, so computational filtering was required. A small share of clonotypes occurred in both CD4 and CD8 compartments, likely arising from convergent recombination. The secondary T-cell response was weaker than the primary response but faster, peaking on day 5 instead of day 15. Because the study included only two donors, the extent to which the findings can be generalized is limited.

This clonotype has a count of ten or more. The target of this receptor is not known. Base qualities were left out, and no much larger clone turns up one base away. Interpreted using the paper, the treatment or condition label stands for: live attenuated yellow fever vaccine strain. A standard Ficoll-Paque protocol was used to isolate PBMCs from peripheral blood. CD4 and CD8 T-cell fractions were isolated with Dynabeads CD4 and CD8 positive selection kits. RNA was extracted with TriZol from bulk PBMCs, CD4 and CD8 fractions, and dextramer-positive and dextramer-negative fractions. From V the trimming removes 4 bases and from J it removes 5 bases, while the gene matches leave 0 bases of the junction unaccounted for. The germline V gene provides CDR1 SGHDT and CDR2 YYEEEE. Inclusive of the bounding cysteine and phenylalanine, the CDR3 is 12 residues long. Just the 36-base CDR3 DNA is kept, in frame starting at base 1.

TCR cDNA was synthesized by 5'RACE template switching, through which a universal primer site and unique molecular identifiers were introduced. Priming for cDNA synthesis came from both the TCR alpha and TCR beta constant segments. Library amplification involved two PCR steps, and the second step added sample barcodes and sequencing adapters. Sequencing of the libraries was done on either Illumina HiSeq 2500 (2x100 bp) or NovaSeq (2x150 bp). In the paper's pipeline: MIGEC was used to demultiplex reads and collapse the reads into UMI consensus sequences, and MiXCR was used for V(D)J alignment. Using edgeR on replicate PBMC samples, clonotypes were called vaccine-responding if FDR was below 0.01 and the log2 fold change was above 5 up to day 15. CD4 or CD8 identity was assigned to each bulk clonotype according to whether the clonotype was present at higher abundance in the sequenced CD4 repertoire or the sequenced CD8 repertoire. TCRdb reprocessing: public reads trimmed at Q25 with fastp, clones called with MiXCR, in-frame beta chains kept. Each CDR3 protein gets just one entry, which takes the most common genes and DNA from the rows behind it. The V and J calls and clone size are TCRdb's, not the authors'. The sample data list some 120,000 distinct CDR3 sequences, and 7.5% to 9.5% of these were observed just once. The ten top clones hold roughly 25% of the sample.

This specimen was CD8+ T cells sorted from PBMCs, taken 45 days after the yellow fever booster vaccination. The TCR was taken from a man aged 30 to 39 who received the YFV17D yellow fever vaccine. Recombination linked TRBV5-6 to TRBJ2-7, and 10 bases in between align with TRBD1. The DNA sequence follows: TGTGCCAGCAGCGGGACAGGGGACGAGCAGTACTTC. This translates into CASSGTGDEQYF.